This note documents a single TCR beta chain sequence. The antigen is unknown. This specimen belongs to a study of shared clonotypes between healthy human individuals. As originally analysed: Junction-only immunoSEQ sequences carried no quality scores, so filtering differed. Repertoires were generated with immunoSEQ multiplex PCR, while TCRdb's copy carries only in-frame clones and drops some. Clonal size and the V and J genes are those of that table, whereas D and trimming came from the DNA. Here the sample spans 2 million to 2.5 million clones, about 95% being singletons. Study conclusions and caveats: The generation probabilities recorded for non-shared clonotypes fell below those of clonotypes shared by all four donors.

This CDR3 is built from 18 residues. Trimming shortened V by 0 bases and J by 3 bases, and 18 bases separated the two germline ends. Germline-derived CDR1 and CDR2 are MNHEY and SMNVEV (reference sequence). CD8 cells classed as naive were CD45RO-negative and positively selected for CCR7, excluding terminally differentiated effector memory CD45RA+ cells. J is TRBJ2-1 and V is TRBV27, with D perhaps matching TRBD1 or TRBD2 (5 bases each). Sample: naive CD8+ T cells sorted from blood. The sequence was collected from a man between 18 and 29 years old in good health. The CDR3 nucleotides read TGTGCCAGCAGTTTATCGGGGGTTGCGGGCCCCCTCTACAATGAGCAGTTCTTC. Translated: CASSLSGVAGPLYNEQFF.